A single sample is the source of the 7 T cell receptor beta chains below, sequenced in a study of T cells in Graves' hyperthyroidism and ophthalmopathy. TCR beta CDR3 regions were amplified from RNA. A first-round RT-PCR of the TCR CDR3 used the HTBI primer set. One entry per CDR3 protein, called by TCRdb with MiXCR from the multiplex PCR reads. Counted here are 250,000 to 350,000 distinct CDR3 sequences, over 20% occurring once; the ten biggest clones make up around 60%. Sequenced material: blood. These receptors were taken from a man aged 25 to 40 with Graves' ophthalmopathy.

The genes are TRBV7-2 and TRBJ2-3; TRBD1 might be the D (5 bases). Deletions cut 2 bases from V and 9 bases from J, with 12 bases between. Germline CDR1 is SGHTA and CDR2 is FQGNSA. The CDR3 loop spans 13 amino acids. The CDR3 region is CASSLQGLETQYF. As DNA, the CDR3 is TGTGCCAGCAGCTTACAGGGATTGGAGACGCAGTATTTT.

This clonotype was picked up a small number of times. This chain uses TRBV7-8 with TRBJ1-3; possibly TRBD1 for D (5 bases). Germline loops: CDR1 SGHVS, CDR2 FQNEAQ. Trimming took 2 bases from V and 4 from J, leaving 18 bases between them. The CDR3 length is 17 residues. CDR3 sequence reads: CASSLFLGAVAGNTIYF. The CDR3 DNA is TGTGCCAGCAGCTTATTTCTCGGGGCTGTGGCCGGAAACACCATATATTTT.

The sample holds a few counts of this clonotype. V and J are TRBV12-3 or TRBV12-4 and TRBJ2-1, with 8 positions matching TRBD2. Losses at the gene ends were 6 bases for V and 5 bases for J; bases not matched to a gene: 3. The length of the CDR3 is 13 residues. The CDR3 nucleotides read TGTGCCAGCAGAGCGGGAGTCCACAATGAGCAGTTCTTC. This gives the protein CASRAGVHNEQFF.

J is TRBJ2-7 and V is TRBV5-1; D is possibly TRBD2 (7 bases). Germline CDR1 SGHRS, CDR2 YFSETQ. The CDR3 covers 16 residues. Trimming pared 4 bases from V and 4 bases from J, leaving 21 bases between. Here the CDR3 reads CASSRWGRERPYEQYF. The CDR3 nucleotides read TGCGCCAGCAGCCGGTGGGGGCGGGAGCGACCTTACGAGCAGTACTTC.

This clonotype was recorded at least ten times. This sequence joins TRBV28 and TRBJ2-5; 7 nucleotides line up with TRBD1. Germline V gene data show CDR1 as MDHEN and CDR2 as SYDVKM. V was clipped by 3 bases and J by 2 bases; unmatched bases: 3. This CDR3 is built from 14 residues. The chain's CDR3 is CASSFQTGQETQYF. The CDR3 bases are TGTGCCAGCAGTTTCCAGACAGGGCAAGAGACCCAGTACTTC.

Regarding this clonotype: This clone may be a read error of a much larger clone one base away. CDR3 bases: TGTGTCTGGAGTGCTCCGGACAGGGTCGGCTATGGCTACACCTTC. This codes for CVWSAPDRVGYGYTF. The V gene is TRBV30, the J gene TRBJ1-2; 8 positions match TRBD1. The CDR3 runs 15 residues. From germline, CDR1 is GTSNPN and CDR2 SVGIG (reference sequence).

This clonotype was seen repeatedly, ten times or more. The chain carries TRBV19 and TRBJ2-2; 7 bases line up with TRBD2. The CDR3 is made up of 16 amino acids. Trimming at V came to 3 bases and at J to 4 bases, leaving 8 bases not matched to a gene. Germline CDR1 and CDR2: LNHDA and SQIVND (reference sequence). The chain's CDR3 is CASSIRGSLGTGELFF. The DNA for the CDR3 is TGTGCCAGTAGTATCCGCGGGAGCTTGGGCACCGGGGAGCTGTTTTTT.